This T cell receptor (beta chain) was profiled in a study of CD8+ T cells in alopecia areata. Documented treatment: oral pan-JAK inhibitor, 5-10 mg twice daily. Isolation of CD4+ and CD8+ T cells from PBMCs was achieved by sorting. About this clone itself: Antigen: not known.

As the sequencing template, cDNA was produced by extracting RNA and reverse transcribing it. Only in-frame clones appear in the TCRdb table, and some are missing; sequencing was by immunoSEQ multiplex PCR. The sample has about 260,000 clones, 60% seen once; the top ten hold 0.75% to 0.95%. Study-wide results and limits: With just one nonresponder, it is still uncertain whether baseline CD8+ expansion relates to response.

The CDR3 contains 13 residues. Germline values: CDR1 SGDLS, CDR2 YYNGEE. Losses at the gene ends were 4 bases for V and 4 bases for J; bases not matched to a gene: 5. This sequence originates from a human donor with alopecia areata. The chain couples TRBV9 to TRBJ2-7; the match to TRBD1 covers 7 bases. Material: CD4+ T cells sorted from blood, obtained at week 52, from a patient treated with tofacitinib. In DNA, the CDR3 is TGTGCCAGCAGCCCAATCAGGGGGTACGAGCAGTACTTC. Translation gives CASSPIRGYEQYF.